The 21 T cell receptor beta chains presented below share a single source sample, sequenced in a study of regulatory T cells in long-lasting Graves disease. To make TCR beta libraries, researchers used iRepertoire HTBI primers and Arm-PCR of CDR3 regions. TCRdb analysed the multiplex PCR reads with MiXCR anew, one entry per CDR3 protein. The sample carries 550,000 to 650,000 distinct CDR3 sequences, roughly 16% recorded once. The sample's time point: newly diagnosed GD, antithyroid drugs for less than 3 months. RNA isolated from PBMCs was used to make the TCR library. In addition, the sample was reused for a study of T cells in Graves' hyperthyroidism and ophthalmopathy.

Sequences were derived from peripheral blood mononuclear cells (PBMCs), sampled at new diagnosis, from a patient treated with antithyroid drugs. The receptors were gathered from a man between 18 and 29 years old with Graves disease.

The table lists this clonotype with a few counts. The gene calls are TRBV7-9 and TRBJ1-4; D gene uncertain. Germline V gene lookup returns CDR1 SEHNR and CDR2 FQNEAQ (reference sequence). The germline V and J ends were trimmed by 2 bases and 5 bases, with 15 bases remaining between them. The CDR3 is 16 amino acids. In nucleotides, the CDR3 is TGTGCCAGCAGCTTATCCGGTTCGGCAGAAAATGAAAAACTGTTTTTT. This translates into CASSLSGSAENEKLFF.

This clonotype has only a few counts. The CDR3 DNA sequence: TGTGCTAGTGGTTTGGCGACAGGGTCTGGTCAGCCCCAGCATTTT. Its protein product is CASGLATGSGQPQHF. The rearrangement links TRBV12-5 to TRBJ1-5; 7 bases agree with TRBD1. The CDR3 is 15 amino acids. With V trimmed by 1 base and J by 6 bases, 6 bases remained unmatched. Germline-derived CDR1 and CDR2 are LGHNT and FRNRAP.

Only a few counts were recorded for this clonotype. This chain joins TRBV6-2 or TRBV6-3 and TRBJ1-1; D is ambiguous. V lost 2 bases to trimming and J lost 4 bases, with 8 bases between them. The CDR3 has 13 amino acids. Germline V gene data show CDR1 as MNHEY and CDR2 as SVGEGT. The DNA of the CDR3 is TGTGCCAGCAGTTACGGACGGACCACTGAAGCTTTCTTT. Translated, it gives CASSYGRTTEAFF.

The chain recombines TRBV29-1 with TRBJ1-1; perhaps TRBD1 as D (5 bases). The CDR3 has 11 residues. From germline, CDR1 is SQVTM and CDR2 ANQGSEA. This chain's CDR3 is CSLNGGIEAFF. CDR3 DNA: TGCAGTTTGAATGGGGGGATTGAAGCTTTCTTT.

This clonotype was seen only a few times. The chain employs TRBV20-1 and TRBJ2-7; 14 bases agree with TRBD2. This CDR3 has 18 residues. With 0 bases clipped from V and 1 base from J, the junction kept 8 bases outside the gene matches. Germline V gene sequence: CDR1 DFQATT, CDR2 SNEGSKA (reference sequence). The CDR3: CSAREETSGRASSYEQYF. The DNA of the CDR3 is TGCAGTGCTAGAGAAGAGACTAGCGGGAGGGCCTCATCCTACGAGCAGTACTTC.

CDR3 coding DNA: TGTGCCATCAGGCAGGGTGTCAATGAGCAGTTCTTC. It is translated as CAIRQGVNEQFF. This chain links TRBV10-3 with TRBJ2-1, with D possibly TRBD1 on 5 matching bases. Germline V gene sequence: CDR1 ENHRY, CDR2 SYGVKD. This CDR3 region has 12 residues. Trimming pared 6 bases from V and 6 bases from J, leaving 9 bases between.

At least ten counts were recorded for this clonotype. This chain links TRBV5-1 with TRBJ2-1; 12 bases align to TRBD2. Trimming took 4 bases from V and 0 from J; bases not matched to a gene: 5. CDR1 and CDR2 from the germline V gene are SGHRS and YFSETQ. The CDR3 runs to 17 residues. The CDR3 reads CASSLAGGPSSYNEQFF. The CDR3 DNA reads TGCGCCAGCAGCCTAGCGGGAGGGCCTAGCTCCTACAATGAGCAGTTCTTC.

This clonotype was detected a few times. The chain employs TRBV6-2 or TRBV6-3 and TRBJ1-1; D is perhaps TRBD1 (6 bases). V was shortened by 4 bases and J by 10 bases, with 10 bases between the two germline ends. The V gene's germline CDR1 is MNHEY and CDR2 SVGEGT. The CDR3 totals 11 residues. CDR3 region: CASSSRGGAFF. Written as DNA, the CDR3 is TGTGCCAGCAGTTCTAGGGGGGGAGCTTTCTTT.

This clonotype was counted ten times or more. DNA for the CDR3: TGTGCCAGCAGCTCCGGTGGGGCTGGTTCACCCCTCCACTTT. This encodes CASSSGGAGSPLHF. V gene TRBV28 combines with J gene TRBJ1-6; possible D gene TRBD1, 5 bases. There are 14 residues in the CDR3. The germline V and J ends were trimmed by 6 bases and 9 bases, with 15 bases remaining between them. The germline V gene has CDR1 MDHEN and CDR2 SYDVKM.

The gene calls are TRBV18 and TRBJ1-4; TRBD1 matches at 9 bases. The V and J ends lost 6 bases and 2 bases, in that order; junction bases with no gene match: 10. This CDR3 has 17 residues. The germline V gene has CDR1 KGHSH and CDR2 LQKENI. Here the CDR3 DNA reads TGTGCCAGCTCCGCTCCGGGACAGGGTACGACTAATGAAAAACTGTTTTTT. Translating it yields CASSAPGQGTTNEKLFF.

The genes are TRBV27 and TRBJ1-2; 10 nucleotides match TRBD1. Germline CDR1 MNHEY, CDR2 SMNVEV (reference sequence). V was pared by 6 bases and J by 6 bases, with 4 bases of the junction left unmatched. CDR3 size: 13 residues. CDR3 residues: CASRTGGAHGYTF. The CDR3 region has the DNA TGTGCCAGCAGGACAGGGGGCGCGCATGGCTACACCTTC.

This clonotype appeared many times. The J gene is TRBJ2-7, the V gene TRBV20-1, with TRBD1 matching 8 bases. The V and J ends lost 5 bases and 6 bases, in that order; junction bases with no gene match: 18. The CDR3 has 16 residues. CDR1 is DFQATT, CDR2 SNEGSKA, per germline (reference sequence). CDR3 nucleotide sequence: TGCAGTGCTTTGGATGGGAGCGGTCAGGGGGCGTCCGAGCAGTACTTC. Translation: CSALDGSGQGASEQYF.

The CDR3 DNA is TGTGCTAGTGGCCCAGGGGACTGGGGCAATCAGCCCCAGCATTTT. This codes for CASGPGDWGNQPQHF. The chain is built from TRBV12-5 and TRBJ1-5; a possible D gene is TRBD1 (6 bases). V dropped 6 bases and J dropped 2 bases, with 14 bases sitting between them. From germline, CDR1 is LGHNT and CDR2 FRNRAP. This CDR3 contains 15 residues.

Note on this clonotype: Just one base apart from a much larger clone, this may be a read error. The chain couples TRBV6-1 to TRBJ1-1; maybe TRBD1 (5 bases). The CDR3 loop spans 20 amino acids. Germline V CDR1 and CDR2: MNHNS, SASEGT. The CDR3 sequence is CASSEASPGTYDIMNTGAFF. The CDR3 coding sequence is TGTGCCAGCAGTGAAGCGAGTCCAGGGACCTACGACATCATGAACACTGGAGCTTTCTTT.

Notes on this clonotype: This may arise from a read error, as a much more abundant clone is one base away. The chain has TRBV30 and TRBJ2-7; 10 positions agree with TRBD2. CDR1 is GTSNPN and CDR2 is SVGIG in the germline V gene (reference sequence). J gave up 3 bases and V 7 bases, and 12 bases lay outside the gene matches. The length of the CDR3 is 15 residues. In nucleotides, the CDR3 is TGTGCCTACGCTCAGGGACTAGCGAGCTTCTACGAGCAGTACTTC. It specifies CAYAQGLASFYEQYF.

This clonotype was detected many times. The chain is built from TRBV27 and TRBJ2-3; 9 bases match TRBD1. This CDR3 comprises 15 residues. Germline lookup yields CDR1 MNHEY and CDR2 SMNVEV (reference sequence). J was trimmed by 1 base and V by 5 bases; bases with no gene match: 4. This CDR3 reads CASSRWDRGTDTQYF. For the CDR3, the DNA is TGTGCCAGCAGTCGCTGGGACAGGGGCACAGATACGCAGTATTTT.

This clonotype was counted many times. The chain links TRBV9 to TRBJ1-1; no clear D gene. V shed 0 bases and J shed 0 bases, with 3 bases lying between them. This CDR3 comprises 13 residues. Germline V gene data show CDR1 as SGDLS and CDR2 as YYNGEE. The CDR3 spells CASSVDLNTEAFF. The DNA of the CDR3 is TGTGCCAGCAGCGTAGATCTGAACACTGAAGCTTTCTTT.

The table lists this clonotype with a few counts. The chain links TRBV30 to TRBJ2-1; either TRBD1 or TRBD2 may fit D (6 bases each). The V and J ends lost 2 bases and 4 bases respectively, with 9 bases between them. The length of the CDR3 is 13 residues. The V gene's germline CDR1 is GTSNPN and CDR2 SVGIG (reference sequence). The CDR3 DNA follows: TGTGCCTGGAGTCGGGGGACATACAATGAGCAGTTCTTC. Translating it yields CAWSRGTYNEQFF.

This chain joins TRBV19 and TRBJ1-1; D not resolved. Germline V gives CDR1 LNHDA, CDR2 SQIVND (reference sequence). CDR3 length: 14 amino acids. V lost 1 base, J lost 1 base, and 7 bases lay in between. The CDR3 DNA sequence: TGTGCCAGTAGTATAGGGACCGGGAACACTGAAGCTTTCTTT. It is translated as CASSIGTGNTEAFF.

The chain joins TRBV5-5 to TRBJ1-1, with no clear D. In germline, CDR1 is SGHKS, CDR2 YYEKEE (reference sequence). The CDR3 loop spans 16 amino acids. The V and J ends lost 2 bases and 0 bases respectively, with 14 bases between them. CDR3 amino acids: CASSFSLTRLNTEAFF. As DNA, the CDR3 is TGTGCCAGCAGCTTCAGTCTTACAAGATTGAACACTGAAGCTTTCTTT.

This clonotype was seen many times. The V gene is TRBV11-2, the J gene TRBJ2-1; 8 positions agree with TRBD1. The V segment lost 8 bases and the J segment 10 bases; nucleotides outside the gene matches: 13. CDR1 and CDR2 (germline): SGHAT, FQNNGV. The CDR3 extends over 14 amino acids. As DNA, the CDR3 is TGTGCCAGCCCTACCGGGACAGGCTCCTCCGAGCAGTTCTTC. It is translated as CASPTGTGSSEQFF.